The clone carrying this TCR beta chain showed up just once. These data belong to a study of blood T cell repertoires in COVID-19. The protocol was immunoSEQ multiplex PCR, while the TCRdb copy is restricted to in-frame clones and leaves out a portion. The profile covers about 160,000 clones, with roughly 73% appearing a single time and 2.8% taken by the ten largest. Trimming left V 3 bases short and J 2 bases short, with 15 bases between. The germline CDR1 and CDR2 sequences are SGDLS and YYNGEE. CDR3 length equals 16 residues. Sequencing was done on a sample of peripheral blood. The chain couples TRBV9 to TRBJ1-5, with a weak D call TRBD1 (5 bases). The clonotype originates from a man in his 70s with acute or convalescent COVID-19. This CDR3 reads CASSAPRRRGNQPQHF. The CDR3 nucleotides are TGTGCCAGCAGCGCCCCCAGGCGCAGGGGCAATCAGCCCCAGCATTTT.